The 29 T cell receptor beta chains in this list originate from one sample, sequenced in a study of shared clonotypes between healthy human individuals. Only in-frame clones appear in the TCRdb table, and some are missing; sequencing was by immunoSEQ multiplex PCR. Of millions of clones in the sample, more than 80% were seen once. Sample: naive CD4+ T cells from PBMCs. The subset was: CD45RA+ positively selected. The receptors come from a man between 18 and 35 years old in good health. Some clones in this sample may be carry-over from other donors' samples.

The chain recombines TRBV29-1 with TRBJ2-5, with D possibly TRBD2 on 6 matching bases. The germline CDR1 and CDR2 sequences are SQVTM and ANQGSEA. V was trimmed by 0 bases and J by 12 bases, leaving 17 bases between them. The CDR3 covers 13 residues. For the CDR3, the DNA is TGCAGCGTTGAAGAAGGAGGGCGGGGCTACAAGTACTTC. As protein: CSVEEGGRGYKYF.

This chain connects TRBV2 to TRBJ2-7; 9 nucleotides agree with TRBD1. J lost 0 bases, V lost 4 bases, and 4 bases had no gene match. This CDR3 is built from 15 residues. Germline V gene sequence: CDR1 SNHLY, CDR2 FYNNEI. CDR3 protein: CASSGTGAISYEQYF. The CDR3 coding sequence is TGTGCCAGCAGTGGGACAGGGGCAATCTCCTACGAGCAGTACTTC.

The table lists this clone with a count of one. The CDR3 reads CASSLFPGTERKNIQYF. Written as DNA, the CDR3 is TGCGCCAGCAGCTTGTTCCCGGGGACAGAACGAAAAAACATTCAGTACTTC. The genes are TRBV5-1 and TRBJ2-4; TRBD1 matches 7 bases. The CDR3 extends over 17 amino acids. Trimming took 1 base from V and 4 from J; bases not matched to a gene: 11. Per the germline V gene, CDR1 is SGHRS and CDR2 is YFSETQ. Based on the CDR3 plus reference TRBV5-1 and TRBJ2-4, the full variable domain is KAGVTQTPRYLIKTRGQQVTLSCSPISGHRSVSWYQQTPGQGLQFLFEYFSETQRNKGNFPGRFSGRQFSNSRSEMNVSTLELGDSALYLCASSLFPGTERKNIQYFGAGTRLSVL.

This chain uses TRBV6-6 with TRBJ1-4; D not resolved. Germline CDR1 is MNHNY and CDR2 is SVGAGI (reference sequence). Trimming stripped 4 bases from V and 8 bases from J, with 14 bases between. This CDR3 is built from 14 residues. CDR3 in amino acids: CASSSPSGGEKLFF. The CDR3 bases are TGTGCCAGCAGTTCCCCCTCCGGAGGGGAAAAACTGTTTTTT.

The chain couples TRBV28 to TRBJ1-2, with 10 nucleotides matching TRBD1. The junction had 4 bases not matched to a gene; V was cut back by 6 bases and J by 3 bases. Germline CDR1 MDHEN, CDR2 SYDVKM. This CDR3 has 14 residues. CDR3 sequence (DNA): TGTGCCAGCAGCCCGGGACAGGGGTACTATGGCTACACCTTC. Translated: CASSPGQGYYGYTF.

This sequence joins TRBV27 and TRBJ1-5; D is uncertain. The V end lost 11 bases, the J end lost 0 bases, and 17 bases lay between the germline ends. The CDR3 is made up of 15 amino acids. Per the germline V gene, CDR1 is MNHEY and CDR2 is SMNVEV (reference sequence). The CDR3 DNA follows: TGTGCCCCAGCGGCCCCGGTTTATAGCAATCAGCCCCAGCATTTT. Translating it yields CAPAAPVYSNQPQHF.

V usage is TRBV27 and J usage is TRBJ2-1, with 10 positions matching TRBD2. The CDR3 totals 16 residues. V dropped 5 bases and J dropped 8; count of bases not matched to a gene: 12. Germline V gene lookup returns CDR1 MNHEY and CDR2 SMNVEV (reference sequence). Written as DNA, the CDR3 is TGTGCCAGCAGTCCCCTTCTAGCGGGAGCGCTGGATGAGCAGTTCTTC. Translated, it gives CASSPLLAGALDEQFF.

In regard to this clone: At the DNA level, this CDR3 is encoded by other sequences in the same sample as well. V usage is TRBV19 and J usage is TRBJ2-2; 7 bases match TRBD2. Germline V gene sequence: CDR1 LNHDA, CDR2 SQIVND (reference sequence). The CDR3 is 15 residues long. The trim removed 3 bases at V and 2 bases at J, leaving 3 bases unmatched. CDR3 sequence (DNA): TGTGCCAGTAGTATCCTAGCGGCCAACACCGGGGAGCTGTTTTTT. Protein: CASSILAANTGELFF.

The V call is TRBV9, the J call TRBJ2-1; TRBD2 matches 10 bases. This CDR3 spans 16 amino acids. The germline V gene encodes CDR1 SGDLS and CDR2 YYNGEE. Trimming removed 3 bases from V and 2 bases from J; junction bases left unmatched: 5. The chain's CDR3 is CASSAALAGAYNEQFF. For the CDR3, the DNA is TGTGCCAGCAGCGCCGCCCTAGCGGGAGCCTACAATGAGCAGTTCTTC. The entire variable domain, with the rest obtained from reference TRBV9 and TRBJ2-1, is as follows: DSGVTQTPKHLITATGQRVTLRCSPRSGDLSVYWYQQSLDQGLQFLIQYYNGEERAKGNILERFSAQQFPDLHSELNLSSLELGDSALYFCASSAALAGAYNEQFFGPGTRLTVL.

The chain uses TRBV5-1 and TRBJ2-1; D is possibly TRBD2 (6 bases). The CDR3 loop spans 15 amino acids. The germline V gene has CDR1 SGHRS and CDR2 YFSETQ. V lost 6 bases, J lost 7 bases, and 20 bases lay in between. In DNA form, the CDR3 reads TGCGCCAGCACCCACGGGGGAACCCTAGTGAATGAGCAGTTCTTC. It encodes CASTHGGTLVNEQFF.

This clone was detected only a few times. This chain uses TRBV6-5 with TRBJ2-4, with D unresolved. V shed 0 bases and J shed 8 bases, with 17 bases lying between them. The CDR3 covers 16 residues. Germline V gives CDR1 MNHEY, CDR2 SVGAGI. For the CDR3, the DNA is TGTGCCAGCAGTTACTCGATTGGTAGGGTTGTGGACATTCAGTACTTC. The encoded protein is CASSYSIGRVVDIQYF.

The V call is TRBV19, the J call TRBJ2-7; 8 bases agree with TRBD1. This CDR3 has 18 amino acids. Germline lookup yields CDR1 LNHDA and CDR2 SQIVND (reference sequence). V lost 3 bases, J lost 3 bases, and 16 bases stayed unmatched. The CDR3 region is CASSIQDRGVTHLYEQYF. The CDR3 nucleotides are TGTGCCAGTAGTATCCAAGACAGGGGAGTGACCCATCTCTACGAGCAGTACTTC.

The genes are TRBV30 and TRBJ1-4; D remains unclear. Trimming stripped 1 base from V and 4 bases from J, with 7 bases between. The CDR3 totals 13 residues. The germline V gene has CDR1 GTSNPN and CDR2 SVGIG (reference sequence). The DNA for the CDR3 is TGTGCCTGGAGTGCAGGACTTAATGAAAAACTGTTTTTT. It is translated as CAWSAGLNEKLFF.

J is TRBJ2-7 and V is TRBV5-1, with 9 bases fitting TRBD1. The V segment lost 4 bases and the J segment 6 bases; nucleotides outside the gene matches: 8. This CDR3 is built from 14 residues. Germline V lookup: CDR1 SGHRS, CDR2 YFSETQ. This CDR3 reads CASSVPGQGGEQYF. CDR3 bases: TGCGCCAGCAGCGTTCCGGGACAGGGAGGCGAGCAGTACTTC.

Only one count was recorded for this clone. The gene calls are TRBV7-8 and TRBJ2-3, with 8 nucleotides matching TRBD1. With V trimmed by 0 bases and J by 4 bases, 9 bases remained unmatched. CDR3 size: 17 residues. Per germline, CDR1 SGHVS and CDR2 FQNEAQ. The CDR3 sequence: CASSLALDGRGPDTQYF. CDR3 DNA sequence: TGTGCCAGCAGCTTAGCACTGGACGGCAGGGGGCCAGATACGCAGTATTTT.

V is TRBV28 and J is TRBJ2-7, with a possible D match to TRBD2 (6 bases). From germline, CDR1 is MDHEN and CDR2 SYDVKM. CDR3 length: 17 residues. Trimming pared 2 bases from V and 1 base from J, leaving 18 bases between. CDR3 residues: CASSLGPHTAGSYEQYF. In nucleotides, the CDR3 is TGTGCCAGCAGTTTAGGCCCTCATACGGCGGGATCCTACGAGCAGTACTTC.

This sequence joins TRBV18 and TRBJ1-1; no reliable D call. From germline, CDR1 is KGHSH and CDR2 LQKENI. The CDR3 spans 16 residues. Between the trimmed V and J ends, which lost 5 bases and 10 bases, there was a span of 26 bases. CDR3 DNA: TGTGCCAGCTCATCTGATTCCCAATATACGACTCGGCGAGCTTTCTTT. Translation gives CASSSDSQYTTRRAFF.

As regards this clone: The sample carries other DNA sequences with the same CDR3. In DNA form, the CDR3 reads TGTGCCAGCAGCTTAGTTGATGAGCAGTTCTTC. Translation: CASSLVDEQFF. The rearrangement uses TRBV7-9 and TRBJ2-1, with D unclear. Between the trimmed V and J ends, which lost 1 base and 8 bases, there was a span of 3 bases. The CDR3 covers 11 residues. Germline V gene data show CDR1 as SEHNR and CDR2 as FQNEAQ (reference sequence). The variable domain in full, with the rest retrieved from reference TRBV7-9 and TRBJ2-1, is DTGVSQNPRHKITKRGQNVTFRCDPISEHNRLYWYRQTLGQGPEFLTYFQNEAQLEKSRLLSDRFSAERPKGSFSTLEIQRTEQGDSAMYLCASSLVDEQFFGPGTRLTVL.

The CDR3, as DNA: TGTGCCAGCAGCTTGGACGTTTACACTGAAGCTTTCTTT. This gives the protein CASSLDVYTEAFF. The chain recombines TRBV11-1 with TRBJ1-1; D unresolved. The CDR3 runs 13 residues. The germline CDR1 and CDR2 sequences are SGHAT and FQDESV (reference sequence). The ends were cut back, 3 bases at V and 3 bases at J, with 8 bases in the middle. Full variable domain (rest looked up from reference TRBV11-1 and TRBJ1-1): EAEVAQSPRYKITEKSQAVAFWCDPISGHATLYWYRQILGQGPELLVQFQDESVVDDSQLPKDRFSAERLKGVDSTLKIQPAELGDSAMYLCASSLDVYTEAFFGQGTRLTVV.

Turning to this clone: The sample holds other DNA sequences that translate to the same CDR3. CDR3 in amino acids: CASSLRTSGAGELFF. In DNA form, the CDR3 reads TGTGCCAGCAGCTTGCGTACTAGCGGGGCTGGGGAGCTGTTTTTT. The chain has TRBV7-2 and TRBJ2-2; 10 nucleotides align to TRBD2. CDR1 is SGHTA and CDR2 is FQGNSA in the germline V gene. CDR3 length equals 15 residues. V lost 3 bases and J lost 8; bases outside the gene matches: 6.

This chain links TRBV28 with TRBJ2-3; D ambiguous. V was cut by 5 bases and J by 6 bases, with 12 bases left in between. The CDR3 runs 13 residues. Germline V gene data show CDR1 as MDHEN and CDR2 as SYDVKM. This chain's CDR3 is CASSRPHVDTQYF. For the CDR3, the DNA is TGTGCCAGCAGTCGACCCCATGTGGATACGCAGTATTTT.

This chain connects TRBV28 to TRBJ2-3, with TRBD2 identical over 8 bases. This CDR3 region has 16 residues. The V gene end was trimmed by 3 bases and the J gene end by 2 bases; junction bases not matched to a gene: 7. Germline V CDR1 and CDR2: MDHEN, SYDVKM. The CDR3 reads CASSLAPSGYTDTQYF. CDR3 nucleotide sequence: TGTGCCAGCAGTTTGGCCCCTAGCGGGTACACAGATACGCAGTATTTT.

The chain combines TRBV2 with TRBJ2-1; D is perhaps TRBD1 or TRBD2 (7 bases each). The CDR3 covers 15 residues. The V gene's germline CDR1 is SNHLY and CDR2 FYNNEI. V shed 6 bases and J shed 6 bases, with 18 bases lying between them. In nucleotides, the CDR3 is TGTGCCAGCAGCTCCTTGGGAGGGGGCACCAATGAGCAGTTCTTC. Its translation: CASSSLGGGTNEQFF.

With regard to this clone: The junction and the germline gene differ at one end; a read error may be behind it. The CDR3 sequence: CSVAGLLKTEAFF. The CDR3 region has the DNA TGCAGCGTAGCCGGACTTTTGAAAACTGAAGCTTTCTTT. This chain connects TRBV29-1 to TRBJ1-1; unclear D gene. The CDR3 sequence is 13 residues long. CDR1 is SQVTM and CDR2 is ANQGSEA in the germline V gene.

V usage is TRBV7-9 and J usage is TRBJ2-7; 8 nucleotides align to TRBD1. This CDR3 has 14 amino acids. The V gene's germline CDR1 is SEHNR and CDR2 FQNEAQ (reference sequence). With V trimmed by 5 bases and J by 5 bases, 8 bases remained unmatched. Here the CDR3 reads CASSKDRGANEQYF. As DNA, the CDR3 is TGTGCCAGCAGCAAAGACAGGGGAGCGAACGAGCAGTACTTC.

This chain connects TRBV7-9 to TRBJ1-1; D remains ambiguous. The V end was cut by 1 base, the J end by 4 bases, with 16 bases between. Germline CDR1 and CDR2: SEHNR and FQNEAQ (reference sequence). The CDR3 runs 16 residues. The CDR3 region is CASSLGAGSGSTEAFF. CDR3 in DNA: TGTGCCAGCAGCTTAGGGGCGGGCAGCGGGAGCACTGAAGCTTTCTTT.

In its sample, this clone was seen once. The chain links TRBV6-5 to TRBJ1-5, with D possibly matching TRBD1 (5 bases). V dropped 0 bases and J dropped 5 bases, with 11 bases sitting between them. The CDR3 is 15 residues long. CDR1 MNHEY and CDR2 SVGAGI come from the germline V gene. CDR3 nucleotide sequence: TGTGCCAGCAGTTACTCGGGAGGGGTTGATCAGCCCCAGCATTTT. Protein: CASSYSGGVDQPQHF.

V and J are TRBV5-4 and TRBJ2-1; 11 bases align to TRBD2. The V segment lost 5 bases and the J segment 8 bases; nucleotides outside the gene matches: 15. This CDR3 is built from 17 residues. Germline CDR1 and CDR2: SGHNT and YYREEE (reference sequence). The CDR3 region is CASSSGLAGPQADEQFF. The CDR3 nucleotides are TGTGCCAGCAGTAGTGGACTAGCGGGTCCCCAGGCGGATGAGCAGTTCTTC.

The CDR3 spells CASSLGTRTSGLRAYNEQFF. In nucleotides, the CDR3 is TGCGCCAGCAGCTTGGGAACTAGGACTAGCGGCCTACGTGCCTACAATGAGCAGTTCTTC. The V call is TRBV5-1, the J call TRBJ2-1; 10 positions match TRBD2. V trimming: 0 bases; J trimming: 2 bases; junction bases outside the gene matches: 14. The CDR3 extends over 20 amino acids. Germline CDR1 SGHRS, CDR2 YFSETQ.